One and the same sample provided the 32 T cell receptor beta chains below, sequenced in a study of naive and memory T cell subsets. What these receptors recognize is not known. An equimolar mix of two oligonucleotides served as the beta constant-region primer for TRBC1 and TRBC2. Nested alpha and beta constant-region primers with the SP2 primer drove four PCR rounds on ligated cDNA. Each CDR3 protein is one row after TCRdb ran MiXCR on the UMI-ligation and nested PCR reads. The sample consists of fewer than 150,000 distinct CDR3 sequences, roughly a fifth of them appearing once. Study-level results: Naive repertoires, especially CD8, held a few larger clonotypes, possibly memory cells re-expressing CD45RA.

The source material was naive CD8+ T cells from blood. The receptors shown here come from a human donor in good health.

This clonotype has just a few counts. This chain uses TRBV28 with TRBJ1-2; maybe TRBD1 (5 bases). The CDR3 runs 13 residues. V lost 7 bases, J lost 6 bases, and 15 bases lay in between. Germline CDR1 is MDHEN and CDR2 is SYDVKM. This CDR3 reads CASKEDTEDGYTF. CDR3 nucleotide sequence: TGTGCCAGCAAGGAGGACACTGAGGATGGCTACACCTTC.

The chain has TRBV27 and TRBJ2-2; D possibly matches TRBD1 or TRBD2 (6 bases each). The germline V and J ends were trimmed by 5 bases and 4 bases, with 20 bases remaining between them. CDR1 and CDR2 (germline): MNHEY, SMNVEV (reference sequence). This CDR3 comprises 17 residues. The CDR3 here is CASSPYGGLPSTGELFF. The CDR3 DNA is TGTGCCAGCAGTCCCTACGGGGGCCTGCCGAGCACCGGGGAGCTGTTTTTT.

The J gene is TRBJ2-5, the V gene TRBV28; 12 bases agree with TRBD2. The J segment lost 1 base and the V segment lost 4 bases, leaving 1 base of the junction unmatched. The V gene's germline CDR1 is MDHEN and CDR2 SYDVKM. The CDR3 totals 15 residues. CDR3 sequence (DNA): TGTGCCAGCAGTTGGACTAGCGGGATCCAAGAGACCCAGTACTTC. Translated, it gives CASSWTSGIQETQYF. The complete variable domain, with remaining parts taken from reference TRBV28 and TRBJ2-5, reads DVKVTQSSRYLVKRTGEKVFLECVQDMDHENMFWYRQDPGLGLRLIYFSYDVKMKEKGDIPEGYSVSREKKERFSLILESASTNQTSMYLCASSWTSGIQETQYFGPGTRLLVL.

The sample holds a few counts of this clonotype. V and J are TRBV7-9 and TRBJ2-7, with D possibly called TRBD1 or TRBD2 (5 bases each). Germline-derived CDR1 and CDR2 are SEHNR and FQNEAQ (reference sequence). With 3 bases removed from V and 6 bases from J, the gap between germline ends came to 6 bases. The CDR3 has 11 residues. The CDR3 DNA follows: TGTGCCAGCAGCTTCGGGACCGAGCAGTACTTC. Protein product: CASSFGTEQYF.

A few counts support this clonotype. The chain recombines TRBV12-3 or TRBV12-4 with TRBJ1-5; 7 bases are shared with TRBD1. The CDR3 runs to 13 residues. V was pared by 2 bases and J by 7 bases, with 2 bases of the junction left unmatched. The CDR3 loop is CASSLTRGQPQHF. The CDR3 DNA is TGTGCCAGCAGTTTAACCAGGGGGCAGCCCCAGCATTTT.

In this sample, this clonotype turned up a few times. The V and J genes are TRBV27 and TRBJ2-3; 7 nucleotides line up with TRBD2. J lost 0 bases, V lost 4 bases, and 7 bases had no gene match. Germline-derived CDR1 and CDR2 are MNHEY and SMNVEV (reference sequence). The CDR3 totals 16 residues. The CDR3 loop reads CASSSSSGSSTDTQYF. The CDR3 DNA is TGTGCCAGCAGTTCATCTAGCGGATCTAGCACAGATACGCAGTATTTT.

This clonotype turned up a few times. The chain has TRBV3-1 and TRBJ1-6; D gene uncertain. V was cut by 2 bases and J by 7 bases, with 6 bases left in between. CDR3 length equals 13 residues. CDR1 and CDR2 from the germline V gene are LGHDT and YNNKEL (reference sequence). The CDR3 DNA follows: TGTGCCAGCAGCCAAATTGCCAATTCACCCCTCCACTTT. It specifies CASSQIANSPLHF.

This clonotype appeared a few times. This rearrangement joins TRBV4-1 to TRBJ1-1; D gene unclear. The CDR3 loop spans 11 amino acids. The V and J ends lost 1 base and 7 bases respectively, with 4 bases between them. CDR1 and CDR2 from the germline V gene are MGHRA and YSYEKL. For the CDR3, the DNA is TGCGCCAGCAGCCAAGGTCGTGAAGCTTTCTTT. It encodes CASSQGREAFF.

The rearrangement links TRBV6-1 to TRBJ2-5, with 10 nucleotides matching TRBD1. The J segment lost 3 bases and the V segment lost 2 bases, leaving 12 bases of the junction unmatched. Germline CDR1 and CDR2: MNHNS and SASEGT. The CDR3 consists of 18 residues. The CDR3 protein is CASSELRDRGPLEETQYF. DNA for the CDR3: TGTGCCAGCAGTGAATTGCGGGACAGGGGACCACTAGAAGAGACCCAGTACTTC.

The chain couples TRBV7-9 to TRBJ2-1; D is undetermined. From germline, CDR1 is SEHNR and CDR2 FQNEAQ (reference sequence). The CDR3 sequence is 12 residues long. Trimming stripped 8 bases from V and 9 bases from J, with 14 bases between. In DNA, the CDR3 is TGTGCCAGCGGCCATCTAGTGTTTGAGCAGTTCTTC. Translating gives CASGHLVFEQFF.

This clonotype showed up many times. The V call is TRBV27, the J call TRBJ2-7; D is perhaps TRBD2 (5 bases). Trimming cost V 2 bases and J 0 bases, with 5 bases left between them. Germline V gene data show CDR1 as MNHEY and CDR2 as SMNVEV (reference sequence). CDR3 length equals 13 residues. In nucleotides, the CDR3 is TGTGCCAGCAGTTTAGACTACTCCTACGAGCAGTACTTC. It specifies CASSLDYSYEQYF.

This clonotype occurred many times. The chain couples TRBV7-9 to TRBJ2-1; TRBD2 matches at 10 bases. The junction had 5 bases not matched to a gene; V was cut back by 6 bases and J by 3 bases. The CDR3 length is 15 residues. The V gene's germline CDR1 is SEHNR and CDR2 FQNEAQ (reference sequence). CDR3 coding DNA: TGTGCCAGCAGTCTAGCGGGAGACTTCTACAATGAGCAGTTCTTC. Amino acid sequence: CASSLAGDFYNEQFF.

The chain combines TRBV14 with TRBJ2-5; 12 bases map to TRBD2. The CDR3 has 17 residues. V lost 0 bases and J lost 5; bases outside the gene matches: 7. Germline V gene data show CDR1 as SGHDN and CDR2 as FVKESK. CDR3 amino acids: CASSQESGLAGLETQYF. The CDR3 DNA sequence: TGTGCCAGCAGCCAAGAATCGGGACTAGCGGGTCTCGAGACCCAGTACTTC. Variable domain in full (rest from reference TRBV14 and TRBJ2-5): EAGVTQFPSHSVIEKGQTVTLRCDPISGHDNLYWYRRVMGKEIKFLLHFVKESKQDESGMPNNRFLAERTGGTYSTLKVQPAELEDSGVYFCASSQESGLAGLETQYFGPGTRLLVL.

The chain recombines TRBV20-1 with TRBJ2-3, with 11 bases lining up with TRBD2. The CDR3 has 19 residues. Germline CDR1 and CDR2: DFQATT and SNEGSKA (reference sequence). V shed 0 bases and J 1 base; nucleotides not matched to a gene: 12. The CDR3 reads CSARDVYSGREEGTDTQYF. CDR3 in DNA: TGCAGTGCTAGAGACGTTTATAGCGGGAGGGAAGAGGGCACAGATACGCAGTATTTT.

This clonotype was detected a few times. This chain links TRBV4-3 with TRBJ1-1; TRBD1 aligns across 9 bases. Germline values: CDR1 LGHNA, CDR2 YSLEER. The V segment lost 6 bases and the J segment 6 bases; nucleotides outside the gene matches: 11. The CDR3 length is 15 residues. The CDR3 region has the DNA TGCGCCAGCAGGAGTCTTGCGACAGGGGGTCCTGAAGCTTTCTTT. This codes for CASRSLATGGPEAFF.

The chain employs TRBV25-1 and TRBJ1-3; 8 bases align to TRBD1. CDR3 length equals 15 residues. V was pared by 2 bases and J by 6 bases, with 6 bases of the junction left unmatched. Germline V CDR1 and CDR2: MGHDK, SYGVNS. CDR3 protein: CASSEGPQGENTIYF. The CDR3 DNA sequence: TGTGCCAGCAGTGAAGGCCCACAGGGGGAAAACACCATATATTTT.

The chain links TRBV10-2 to TRBJ1-1, with a possible D match to TRBD1 (5 bases). The CDR3 runs to 13 residues. CDR1 WSHSY and CDR2 SAAADI come from the germline V gene. The V end was cut by 5 bases, the J end by 1 base, with 8 bases between. CDR3 amino acids: CASSHGQNTEAFF. CDR3 nucleotides: TGCGCCAGCAGTCACGGACAGAACACTGAAGCTTTCTTT.

The genes are TRBV2 and TRBJ2-7; the D is unclear. The CDR3 loop spans 14 amino acids. V lost 3 bases to trimming and J lost 1 base, with 10 bases between them. CDR1 and CDR2 from the germline V gene are SNHLY and FYNNEI. CDR3 amino acids: CASSDYLGSYEQYF. The CDR3 DNA reads TGTGCCAGCAGTGACTACTTAGGGTCCTACGAGCAGTACTTC.

The rearrangement links TRBV10-1 to TRBJ2-3; D unresolved. The CDR3 spans 13 residues. Germline CDR1 is WNHNN and CDR2 is SYGVQD (reference sequence). V dropped 7 bases and J dropped 2 bases, with 10 bases sitting between them. CDR3 bases: TGCGCCAGCAAGGACCCCCTCACAGATACGCAGTATTTT. Translating it yields CASKDPLTDTQYF.

The V call is TRBV7-6, the J call TRBJ2-7, with 12 bases lining up with TRBD2. CDR3 length equals 18 residues. CDR1 is SGHVS, CDR2 FNYEAQ, per germline. Trimming took 1 base from V and 6 from J; bases not matched to a gene: 13. The CDR3 protein is CASSLGRGTSGWVGEQYF. The CDR3 region has the DNA TGTGCCAGCAGCTTAGGGCGAGGGACTAGCGGGTGGGTTGGCGAGCAGTACTTC. Supplemented by reference TRBV7-6 and TRBJ2-7, the full variable domain reads GAGVSQSPRYKVTKRGQDVALRCDPISGHVSLYWYRQALGQGPEFLTYFNYEAQQDKSGLPNDRFSAERPEGSISTLTIQRTEQRDSAMYRCASSLGRGTSGWVGEQYFGPGTRLTVT.

This clonotype was observed a few times. This chain connects TRBV7-9 to TRBJ2-1, with TRBD2 matching 7 bases. The CDR3 runs to 17 residues. CDR1 and CDR2 (germline): SEHNR, FQNEAQ (reference sequence). V lost 0 bases, J lost 2 bases, and 7 bases stayed unmatched. The CDR3 spells CASSLATSRPPYNEQFF. The CDR3 region has the DNA TGTGCCAGCAGCTTAGCGACTAGCCGGCCTCCCTACAATGAGCAGTTCTTC.

The CDR3 DNA is TGTGCCAGCAGCTCGGGACAGGGGGCGTCCTACGAGCAGTACTTC. It yields the protein CASSSGQGASYEQYF. This sequence joins TRBV7-9 and TRBJ2-7; 12 bases line up with TRBD1. V dropped 4 bases and J dropped 1; count of bases not matched to a gene: 2. This CDR3 region has 15 residues. Germline loops: CDR1 SEHNR, CDR2 FQNEAQ (reference sequence).

The chain links TRBV28 to TRBJ2-2; D is uncertain. The CDR3 runs to 15 residues. Germline-derived CDR1 and CDR2 are MDHEN and SYDVKM. V dropped 2 bases and J dropped 0 bases, with 7 bases sitting between them. CDR3 sequence (DNA): TGTGCCAGCAGTTTAAGGTGGGCGAACACCGGGGAGCTGTTTTTT. Protein sequence: CASSLRWANTGELFF.

Only a few counts were recorded for this clonotype. The chain uses TRBV6-5 and TRBJ1-2; 7 nucleotides agree with TRBD1. This CDR3 contains 14 residues. Losses at the gene ends were 2 bases for V and 2 bases for J; bases not matched to a gene: 2. Per the germline V gene, CDR1 is MNHEY and CDR2 is SVGAGI. CDR3 sequence: CASSYGRGNYGYTF. CDR3 DNA sequence: TGTGCCAGCAGTTACGGCAGGGGGAACTATGGCTACACCTTC.

This chain joins TRBV28 and TRBJ1-1, with D unresolved. The CDR3 totals 15 residues. Trimming removed 3 bases from V and 3 bases from J, with 14 bases in between. Germline values: CDR1 MDHEN, CDR2 SYDVKM. The CDR3 nucleotides read TGTGCCAGCAGTTTCCCTGAAGGGCGCGACACTGAAGCTTTCTTT. Amino acid sequence: CASSFPEGRDTEAFF.

The CDR3 loop is CASGLEGEAFF. In nucleotides, the CDR3 is TGTGCTAGTGGTTTGGAGGGTGAAGCTTTCTTT. The rearrangement uses TRBV12-5 and TRBJ1-1, with no clear D. Germline assignment: CDR1 LGHNT and CDR2 FRNRAP. The V and J ends lost 1 base and 7 bases respectively, with 4 bases between them. This CDR3 spans 11 amino acids.

V gene TRBV10-2 combines with J gene TRBJ2-7; perhaps TRBD2 as D (6 bases). V was cut by 10 bases and J by 5 bases, with 21 bases left in between. Germline CDR1 is WSHSY and CDR2 is SAAADI. The CDR3 covers 14 residues. This CDR3 is CATSPGRRDNEQYF. The CDR3 bases are TGCGCCACCTCGCCGGGACGGAGGGATAACGAGCAGTACTTC.

This clonotype came up a few times. The genes are TRBV4-3 and TRBJ1-1; unclear D gene. Germline V gene lookup returns CDR1 LGHNA and CDR2 YSLEER. Trimming shortened V by 2 bases and J by 1 base, and 8 bases separated the two germline ends. The CDR3 runs 14 residues. CDR3 amino acids: CASSQYSQNTEAFF. The CDR3 coding sequence is TGCGCCAGCAGCCAATACAGCCAGAACACTGAAGCTTTCTTT.

The chain carries TRBV6-6 and TRBJ2-2; D call uncertain. The germline gives CDR1 MNHNY, CDR2 SVGAGI (reference sequence). V shed 2 bases and J shed 0 bases, with 13 bases lying between them. The CDR3 totals 17 residues. The CDR3 DNA follows: TGTGCCAGCAGTTACATCGTAACAGACCCGAACACCGGGGAGCTGTTTTTT. Amino acids: CASSYIVTDPNTGELFF.

This clonotype was counted only a few times. The chain recombines TRBV2 with TRBJ1-5; 7 bases fit TRBD1. The trim removed 3 bases at V and 1 base at J, leaving 15 bases unmatched. Germline CDR1 SNHLY, CDR2 FYNNEI. The CDR3 extends over 19 amino acids. DNA for the CDR3: TGTGCCAGCAGTGATTCGGTTTCAGGGGGTTCAGGAAGCAATCAGCCCCAGCATTTT. It is translated as CASSDSVSGGSGSNQPQHF. The full variable domain, in which reference TRBV2 and TRBJ1-5 provide the parts outside the CDR3, is EPEVTQTPSHQVTQMGQEVILRCVPISNHLYFYWYRQILGQKVEFLVSFYNNEISEKSEIFDDQFSVERPDGSNFTLKIRSTKLEDSAMYFCASSDSVSGGSGSNQPQHFGDGTRLSIL.

V gene TRBV23-1 combines with J gene TRBJ2-7, with TRBD1 matching 8 bases. TRBV23-1 is an ORF for which the function is uncertain. With V trimmed by 11 bases and J by 5 bases, 8 bases remained unmatched. This CDR3 has 12 amino acids. The CDR3 protein is CAGKTGVNEQYF. In DNA, the CDR3 is TGCGCCGGAAAGACAGGGGTCAACGAGCAGTACTTC.

This clonotype was recorded a few times. V is TRBV7-3 and J is TRBJ2-7; perhaps TRBD1 as D (5 bases). This CDR3 contains 15 residues. Germline assignment: CDR1 SGHTA and CDR2 FQGTGA. The V and J ends lost 0 bases and 2 bases respectively, with 11 bases between them. The chain's CDR3 is CASSLTGQGPYEQYF. The CDR3 coding sequence is TGTGCCAGCAGCTTAACGGGGCAGGGTCCCTACGAGCAGTACTTC.